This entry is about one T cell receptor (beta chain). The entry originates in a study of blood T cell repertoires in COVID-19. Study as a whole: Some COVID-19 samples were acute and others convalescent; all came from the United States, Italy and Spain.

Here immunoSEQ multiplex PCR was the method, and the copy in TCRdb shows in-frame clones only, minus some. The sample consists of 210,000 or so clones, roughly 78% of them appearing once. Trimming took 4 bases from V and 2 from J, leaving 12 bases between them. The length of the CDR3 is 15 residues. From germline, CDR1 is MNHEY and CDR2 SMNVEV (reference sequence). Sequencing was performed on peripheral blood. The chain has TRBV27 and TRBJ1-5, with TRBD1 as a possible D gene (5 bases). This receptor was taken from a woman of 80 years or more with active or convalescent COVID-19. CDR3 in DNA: TGTGCCAGCAGTTATGGCAGGGAGGGCAATCAGCCCCAGCATTTT. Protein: CASSYGREGNQPQHF.